This TCR beta chain came from a study of blood T cell repertoires in COVID-19 (dated by TCRdb to about 2020). For context, the study as a whole: Samples from collaborators originated in the United States, Italy and Spain and spanned both the acute and convalescent phases of COVID-19. The prospective study material was composed of cDNA or gDNA derived from T cells, B-cell-depleted T cells, or PBMCs. The dataset comprised deeply sampled blood TCRbeta repertoires from subjects exposed to, actively infected with, or recovered from COVID-19. The repertoires were released in a freely available public database intended as a resource for research on the immune response to SARS-CoV-2. Samples were obtained from the ongoing ImmuneRACE study (first 160 participants) and from some 1,200 subjects provided by 6 global collaborators. A de-identified subject ID, COVID-19 status, age in years and sex were almost always included in the sample metadata. HLA class I and class II types, where available, came from metadata supplied by the sample provider rather than from assay-based typing. Summary of the overall study and its limitations: How much clinical and demographic metadata was included differed by source and by participant, and the metadata was provided uncurated.

Whole blood was collected in K2EDTA tubes by collaborating institutions according to the institutions' own protocols. For TCRbeta analysis, collaborator samples were shipped as frozen whole blood, as isolated PBMCs, or as DNA extracted from either sample type. V is trimmed back by 6 bases and J by 1 base, and the junction contains 0 bases that no gene match accounts for. Counted from cysteine to phenylalanine, this CDR3 has 11 amino acids. The retained sequence is limited to the CDR3, 33 bases, with the frame set at the first base. CDR1 and CDR2 were assigned from the germline V gene as SQVTM and ANQGSEA. About this clone: It lacks a known antigen. No much larger clone is present one base from it, and per-base qualities are unavailable.

TCRbeta CDR3 regions were amplified from genomic DNA by means of the immunoSEQ Assay, a bias-controlled multiplex PCR. The source study handled its data this way. The number of nucleated cells in each sample was estimated from the amplification of reference gene primers within the assay. To quantify the absolute abundance of each unique TCRbeta CDR3 rearrangement, sequence reads were collapsed and filtered. For each sample, productive Simpson clonality was calculated by taking the square root of Simpson's diversity index across productive rearrangements. What TCRdb holds here is the immuneACCESS table cut down to in-frame rearrangements. Part of the clones is not present; checked against another copy, under half of the missing clones reflect an unresolved V gene, and the others are unexplained. V, J and clone size reflect that table, while D and trimming were determined from the DNA. This sample holds about 380,000 clones; 81% were observed only once. Over 0.95% of the sample is in the top ten clones.

This sequence uses TRBV29-1 and TRBJ2-7; TRBD1 fits 7 bases in the junction. The receptor's source is a human donor with acute or convalescent COVID-19. The donor label of this sample is uncertain. What was sequenced was peripheral blood. In nucleotide form, the sequence is TGCAGCGTCAGGGGGTCCTACGAGCAGTACTTC. It specifies CSVRGSYEQYF.